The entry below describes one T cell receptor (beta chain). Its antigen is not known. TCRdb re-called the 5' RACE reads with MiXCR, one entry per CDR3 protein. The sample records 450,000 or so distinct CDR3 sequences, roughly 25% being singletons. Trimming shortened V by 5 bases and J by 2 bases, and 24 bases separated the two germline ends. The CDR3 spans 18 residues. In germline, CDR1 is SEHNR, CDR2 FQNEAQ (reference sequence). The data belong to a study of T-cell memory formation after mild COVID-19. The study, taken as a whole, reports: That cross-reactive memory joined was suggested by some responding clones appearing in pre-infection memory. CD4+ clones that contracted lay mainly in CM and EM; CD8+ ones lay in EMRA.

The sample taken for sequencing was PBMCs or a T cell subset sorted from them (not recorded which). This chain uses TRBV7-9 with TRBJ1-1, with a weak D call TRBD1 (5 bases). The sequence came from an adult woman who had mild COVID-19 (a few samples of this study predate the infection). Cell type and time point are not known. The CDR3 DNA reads TGTGCCAGCAGCCCAAACACAGCGGGACTCCTGAGCAACACTGAAGCTTTCTTT. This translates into CASSPNTAGLLSNTEAFF.